The 5 T cell receptor beta chains presented below share a single source sample, sequenced in a study of T cell repertoires in cytomegalovirus infection. From the reads, TCRdb called clonotypes with MiXCR, one entry per CDR3 protein. The table shows 450,000 to 550,000 distinct CDR3 sequences, with 15% to 20% occurring only once. Sequencing was performed on CD8+ T cells from PBMCs. The receptor source for this set is a human donor in good health (CMV status not recorded). Some clones in this sample may be carry-over from other donors' samples.

In its sample, this clonotype was seen many times. The chain joins TRBV4-1 to TRBJ1-2; D is unclear. The CDR3 extends over 13 amino acids. Germline V gene sequence: CDR1 MGHRA, CDR2 YSYEKL. Trimming pared 3 bases from V and 2 bases from J, leaving 7 bases between. CDR3 region: CASSHLRNYGYTF. CDR3 coding DNA: TGCGCCAGCAGCCACCTAAGAAACTATGGCTACACCTTC.

This clonotype was observed many times. The chain joins TRBV7-9 to TRBJ1-1; no definite D call. The germline V and J ends were trimmed by 3 bases and 3 bases, with 5 bases remaining between them. Germline V gene lookup returns CDR1 SEHNR and CDR2 FQNEAQ (reference sequence). This CDR3 is built from 12 residues. CDR3 nucleotide sequence: TGTGCCAGCAGCTTCTCCCACACTGAAGCTTTCTTT. It translates to CASSFSHTEAFF.

This clonotype was seen a single time. The rearrangement uses TRBV5-4 and TRBJ2-1; 12 positions agree with TRBD2. The CDR3 consists of 18 residues. Germline CDR1 is SGHNT and CDR2 is YYREEE (reference sequence). Trimming took 6 bases from V and 5 from J; bases not matched to a gene: 15. The CDR3 spells CASISGLAGPAGNNEQFF. CDR3 DNA sequence: TGTGCCAGCATCAGTGGACTAGCGGGACCAGCCGGGAACAATGAGCAGTTCTTC.

The chain recombines TRBV28 with TRBJ1-1, with unresolved D. The CDR3 runs to 13 residues. Germline V gives CDR1 MDHEN, CDR2 SYDVKM. V was shortened by 6 bases and J by 1 base, with 9 bases between the two germline ends. The CDR3 loop reads CASRYSANTEAFF. Here the CDR3 DNA reads TGTGCCAGCAGATACAGTGCGAACACTGAAGCTTTCTTT.

The chain uses TRBV28 and TRBJ2-5; a weak D match, TRBD1 (6 bases). This CDR3 spans 16 amino acids. Germline V gene data show CDR1 as MDHEN and CDR2 as SYDVKM. V lost 3 bases, J lost 6 bases, and 20 bases lay in between. The CDR3 DNA is TGTGCCAGCAGTTTTAAGGGTCCACAGGGTCTAAAGACCCAGTACTTC. Its translation: CASSFKGPQGLKTQYF.